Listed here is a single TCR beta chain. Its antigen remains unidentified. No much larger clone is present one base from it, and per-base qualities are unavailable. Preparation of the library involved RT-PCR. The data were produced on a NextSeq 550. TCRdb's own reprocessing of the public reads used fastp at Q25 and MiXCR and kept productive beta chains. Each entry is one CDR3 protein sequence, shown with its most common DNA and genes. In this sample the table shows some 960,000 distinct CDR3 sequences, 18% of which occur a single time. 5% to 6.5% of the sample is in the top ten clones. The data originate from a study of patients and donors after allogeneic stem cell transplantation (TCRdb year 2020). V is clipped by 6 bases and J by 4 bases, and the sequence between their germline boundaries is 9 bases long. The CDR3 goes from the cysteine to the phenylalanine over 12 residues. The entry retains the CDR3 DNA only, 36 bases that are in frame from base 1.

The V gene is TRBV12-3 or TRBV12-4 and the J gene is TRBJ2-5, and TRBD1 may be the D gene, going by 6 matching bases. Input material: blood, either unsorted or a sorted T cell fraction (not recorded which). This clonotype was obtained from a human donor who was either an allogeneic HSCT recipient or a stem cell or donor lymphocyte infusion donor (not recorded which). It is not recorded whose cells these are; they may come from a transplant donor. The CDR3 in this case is CASRSGVETQYF. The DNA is TGTGCCAGCAGATCAGGGGTAGAGACCCAGTACTTC.